This TCR beta chain was obtained from a study of blood T cell repertoires in COVID-19 (dated by TCRdb to about 2020). About the study as a whole: The collaborator samples originated in the United States, Italy and Spain and spanned the acute and convalescent phases of COVID-19. Sample metadata almost always included a de-identified subject ID, COVID-19 status, age in years and sex. The samples were drawn from two sources: the first 160 participants of the ongoing ImmuneRACE study, and 1,254 subjects contributed by 6 global collaborators. Subjects who had been exposed to COVID-19, were actively infected with it, or had recovered from it provided the deeply sampled blood TCRbeta repertoires that made up the dataset. HLA class I and class II types, where available, came from metadata supplied by the sample provider rather than from assay-based typing. The prospective study material was composed of cDNA or gDNA derived from T cells, B-cell-depleted T cells, or PBMCs. The repertoires were released in a freely available public database meant as a resource for research on the immune response to SARS-CoV-2.

The immunoSEQ Assay, a bias-controlled multiplex PCR, was used to amplify TCRbeta CDR3 regions from genomic DNA. The original methods were these. The number of nucleated cells in each sample was estimated by amplification of reference gene primers within the assay. Sequence reads were collapsed and filtered to measure the absolute abundance of every unique TCRbeta CDR3 rearrangement. For each sample, productive Simpson clonality was calculated as the square root of Simpson's diversity index across productive rearrangements. Held by TCRdb, this immuneACCESS table contains in-frame sequences only and omits some clones. Under half of the omission traces to an unresolved V gene where checked; the cause of the rest is unknown. The DNA was the basis for D and trimming; V, J and clone size are from that table. This sample holds hundreds of thousands of clones; approximately 80% were observed only once. The biggest ten clones account for about 7.7% of the sample.

Points the paper makes about the study in general: Clinical and demographic metadata were provided uncurated, with the amount varying by source and participant.

Only one count was recorded for this clone. There is no known antigen for this receptor. Within one base of it there is no much larger clone, and no base qualities were kept. From the germline V gene, CDR1 is MDHEN and CDR2 is SYDVKM. Unmatched junction bases come to 16, with V trimmed by 3 bases and J by 2 bases. There are 19 amino acids in the CDR3, from cysteine to phenylalanine inclusive. Only the CDR3 region is kept as DNA, spanning 57 bases read in frame from base 1. In the prospective study, participants were roughly 18 to 100 years old, resided in 24 geographic areas of the United States, and were enrolled through a virtual design. In the prospective study, cohorts were assigned on the basis of participant-reported clinical history obtained from a screening survey and a study questionnaire. In the prospective study, mobile phlebotomists collected whole blood, serum and a nasopharyngeal or oropharyngeal swab from each participant. Additional blood draws and questionnaires over an approximately 2-month period could optionally be provided by prospective study participants. Prospective study blood samples were shipped either frozen or at room temperature before DNA extraction.

The TCR originated in a woman in her 40s with acute COVID-19. Sequences were obtained from PBMCs or T cells enriched from blood (not recorded which). The rearrangement combines TRBV28 with TRBJ2-3; 8 nucleotides in the junction match TRBD2. In nucleotides, the sequence is TGTGCCAGCAGTTTCTTACTCCTAGCGGGCCGGTCGAACACAGATACGCAGTATTTT. Translated, it reads CASSFLLLAGRSNTDTQYF.